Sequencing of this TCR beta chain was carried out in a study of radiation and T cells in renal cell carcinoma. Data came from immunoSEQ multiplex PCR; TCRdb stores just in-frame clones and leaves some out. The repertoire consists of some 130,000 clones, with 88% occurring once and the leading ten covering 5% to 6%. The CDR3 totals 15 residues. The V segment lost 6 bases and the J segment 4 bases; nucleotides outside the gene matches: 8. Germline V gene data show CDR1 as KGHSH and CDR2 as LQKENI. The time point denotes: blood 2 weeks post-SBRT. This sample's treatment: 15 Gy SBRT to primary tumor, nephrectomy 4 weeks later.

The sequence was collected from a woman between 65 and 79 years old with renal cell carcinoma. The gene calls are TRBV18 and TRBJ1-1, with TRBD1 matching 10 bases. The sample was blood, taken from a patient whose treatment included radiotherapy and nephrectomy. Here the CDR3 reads CASSKTGGEGTEAFF. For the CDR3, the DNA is TGTGCCAGCTCTAAGACAGGGGGCGAGGGCACTGAAGCTTTCTTT.